The present TCR beta chain was sequenced within a study of blood T cell repertoires in COVID-19. Overall study: PBMCs, B-cell-depleted T cells, or T cells provided the cDNA or gDNA that made up the material.

The assay was immunoSEQ multiplex PCR, and TCRdb's table has in-frame clones only and misses some. The top ten hold about 2.2% of the sample, which has roughly 280,000 clones, approximately 90% seen once. Trimming at V came to 0 bases and at J to 6 bases, leaving 10 bases not matched to a gene. The CDR3 extends over 17 amino acids. CDR1 is GTSNPN, CDR2 SVGIG, per germline (reference sequence). The sample was peripheral blood. This TCR was recovered from a woman aged 45-65 years who had recovered from COVID-19. The chain carries TRBV30 and TRBJ2-2, with 10 bases that match TRBD2. The CDR3 coding sequence is TGTGCCTGGAGTGTACTTCCCCCTAGCGGGAGATCCGGGGAGCTGTTTTTT. It specifies CAWSVLPPSGRSGELFF.